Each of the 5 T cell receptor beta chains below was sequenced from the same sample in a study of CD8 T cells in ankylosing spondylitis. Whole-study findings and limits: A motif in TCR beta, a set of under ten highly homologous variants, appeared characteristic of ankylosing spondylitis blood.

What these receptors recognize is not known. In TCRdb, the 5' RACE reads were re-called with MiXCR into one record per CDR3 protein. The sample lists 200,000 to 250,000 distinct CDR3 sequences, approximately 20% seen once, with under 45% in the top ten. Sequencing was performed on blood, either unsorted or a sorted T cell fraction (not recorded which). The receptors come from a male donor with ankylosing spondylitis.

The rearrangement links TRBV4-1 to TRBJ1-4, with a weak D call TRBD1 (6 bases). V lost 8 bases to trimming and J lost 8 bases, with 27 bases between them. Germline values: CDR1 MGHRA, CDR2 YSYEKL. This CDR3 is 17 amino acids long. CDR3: CASFLSPKGVRHEKLFF. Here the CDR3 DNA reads TGCGCCAGCTTCCTCTCCCCCAAGGGGGTGCGTCACGAAAAACTGTTTTTT.

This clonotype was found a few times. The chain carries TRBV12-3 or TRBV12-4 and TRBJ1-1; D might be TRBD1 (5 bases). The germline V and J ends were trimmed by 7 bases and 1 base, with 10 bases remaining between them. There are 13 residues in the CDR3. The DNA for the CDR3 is TGTGCCAGCACCCTGACAGAGAACACTGAAGCTTTCTTT. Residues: CASTLTENTEAFF.

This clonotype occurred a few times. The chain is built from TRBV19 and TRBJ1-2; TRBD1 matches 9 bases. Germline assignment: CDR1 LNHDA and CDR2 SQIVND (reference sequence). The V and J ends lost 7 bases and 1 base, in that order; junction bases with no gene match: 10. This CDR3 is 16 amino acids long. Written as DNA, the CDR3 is TGTGCCAGTACCTACCGGGACAGGGCGATTAACTATGGCTACACCTTC. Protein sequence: CASTYRDRAINYGYTF.

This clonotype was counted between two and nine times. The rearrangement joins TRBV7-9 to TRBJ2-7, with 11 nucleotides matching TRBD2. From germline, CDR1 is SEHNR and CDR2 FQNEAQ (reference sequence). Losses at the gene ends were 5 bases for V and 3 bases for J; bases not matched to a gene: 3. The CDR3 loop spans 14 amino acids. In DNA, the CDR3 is TGTGCCAGCAGCGTGACTAGCGGGATCTACGAGCAGTACTTC. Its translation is CASSVTSGIYEQYF.

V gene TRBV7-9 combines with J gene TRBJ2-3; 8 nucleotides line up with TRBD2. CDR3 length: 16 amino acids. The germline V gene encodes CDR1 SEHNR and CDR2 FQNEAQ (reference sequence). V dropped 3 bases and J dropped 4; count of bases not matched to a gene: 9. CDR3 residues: CASSFSGGGWPDTQYF. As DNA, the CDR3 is TGTGCCAGCAGCTTCAGCGGGGGAGGCTGGCCAGATACGCAGTATTTT.